Listed below are T cell receptor beta chains from one sample, sequenced in a study of blood T cell repertoires in COVID-19. Clones were read by immunoSEQ multiplex PCR, and TCRdb kept only the in-frame ones, dropping some. Among some 150,000 clones, roughly nine tenths were seen once, and the ten largest hold 2.5% to 3.5%. What was sequenced was peripheral blood. The source of these receptors is a woman in her sixties or seventies with active COVID-19. Each CDR3 is given with its conserved first and last residue. A D gene is named only where the DNA matches it firmly. Expanded clones get a size class; other rows say once, few or many, or leave the size out.

len	d_gene	j_gene	abundance	v_gene	CDR3nt	CDR3aa
14	.	TRBJ2-3	.	TRBV28	TGTGCCAGCAGTTTACGACTCTTCGGCGATACGCAGTATTTT	CASSLRLFGDTQYF
14	.	TRBJ2-6	.	TRBV15	TGTGCCACCAGCCCTATGGACAGGGCCAACGTCCTGACTTTC	CATSPMDRANVLTF
11	.	TRBJ2-5	.	TRBV7-2	TGTGCCAGCAGCTCCTACGAGACCCAGTACTTC	CASSSYETQYF
16	TRBD1	TRBJ1-5	.	TRBV18	TGTGCCAGCTCACCCAATAAGACAGGGGGCAATCAGCCCCAGCATTTT	CASSPNKTGGNQPQHF
17	.	TRBJ2-3	.	TRBV15	TGTGCCACCAGCAGAGATCGGGTCGGGAGAAGCACAGATACGCAGTATTTT	CATSRDRVGRSTDTQYF
16	TRBD2	TRBJ2-5	.	TRBV7-2	TGTGCCAGCAGCTTTCTGACTAGCGGCGGAGGGGAGACCCAGTACTTC	CASSFLTSGGGETQYF
14	.	TRBJ2-7	.	TRBV5-4	TGTGCCAGCAGCTTAAGCGGGCCCTCCTACGAGCAGTACTTC	CASSLSGPSYEQYF
14	.	TRBJ2-2	.	TRBV27	TGTGCCAGCAGTTTGTCAACATTCACCGGGGAGCTGTTTTTT	CASSLSTFTGELFF
13	.	TRBJ1-1	.	TRBV5-1	TGCGCCAGCAGCTTGGAGACGGGTGTTCGGGCTTTCTTT	CASSLETGVRAFF
12	.	TRBJ2-7	.	TRBV10-3	TGTGCCATCAGAGAGAGCGTCGACGAGCAGTACTTC	CAIRESVDEQYF
14	.	TRBJ2-1	.	TRBV18	TGTGCCAGCTCACTGAGGGCTGGGGACAATGAGCAGTTCTTC	CASSLRAGDNEQFF
11	.	TRBJ1-4	.	TRBV20-1	TGCAGTGCTAGCGGAGGCAGGCCCCTCCTATTT	CSASGGRPLLF
17	.	TRBJ1-1	.	TRBV2	TGTGCCAGCAGTGAAGCCTGGGCCCTTGGTTTAGACACTGAAGCTTTCTTT	CASSEAWALGLDTEAFF
14	.	TRBJ1-1	.	TRBV19	TGTGCCAGTAGGAATCAGGGGAGTGGTACTGAAGCTTTCTTT	CASRNQGSGTEAFF
17	TRBD1	TRBJ1-4	.	TRBV7-9	TGTGCCAGCAGCTCTAGAGACAGGGGGCAATCTAATGAAAAACTGTTTTTT	CASSSRDRGQSNEKLFF
16	TRBD1	TRBJ1-4	.	TRBV7-2	TGTGCCAGCAGCTTAAGAGCGGACAGGATTAATGAAAAACTGTTTTTT	CASSLRADRINEKLFF
15	TRBD2	TRBJ2-3	.	TRBV7-2	TGTGCCAGCAGCCTCGGACTAGCCAACACAGATACGCAGTATTTT	CASSLGLANTDTQYF
15	TRBD2	TRBJ2-3	.	TRBV6-5	TGTGCCAGCAGACTGCGGGGGGGGAGCACAGATACGCAGTATTTT	CASRLRGGSTDTQYF
16	TRBD1	TRBJ2-5	.	TRBV6-2/TRBV6-3	TGTGCCAGCAGTAAGGGACAGAGGACCTACCAAGAGACCCAGTACTTC	CASSKGQRTYQETQYF
13	.	TRBJ2-7	.	TRBV5-1	TGCGCCAGCAGGGAGGGGGGGAGCGACGAGCAGTACTTC	CASREGGSDEQYF
19	TRBD2	TRBJ2-3	.	TRBV28	TGTGCCAGCAGTCTAGGGAAGGGGACTAGCGGGATGAGCACAGATACGCAGTATTTT	CASSLGKGTSGMSTDTQYF
20	TRBD2	TRBJ2-1	.	TRBV4-1	TGCGCCAGCAGCCAAGACCACCCGACTAGCGGGGCCTCTGCCTACAATGAGCAGTTCTTC	CASSQDHPTSGASAYNEQFF
14	.	TRBJ2-3	.	TRBV5-5	TGTGCCAGCAGCGGGGGGGCGGTAACAGATACGCAGTATTTT	CASSGGAVTDTQYF
15	.	TRBJ2-7	.	TRBV4-2	TGTGCCAGCAGCCAGGCAGGACAGCTCCCTGGGGAGTCGTACTTC	CASSQAGQLPGESYF
14	.	TRBJ1-3	.	TRBV19	TGTGCCAGTATTCCGACAGCAACTGGAAACACCATATATTTT	CASIPTATGNTIYF
14	.	TRBJ2-7	.	TRBV2	TGTGCCAGCAGTGTACGGCAGGTGTCCCACGAGCAGTACTTC	CASSVRQVSHEQYF
14	TRBD1	TRBJ1-1	.	TRBV7-2	TGTGCCAGCAGCCTTTGGGACAGGGCAAGTGAAGCTTTCTTT	CASSLWDRASEAFF
15	TRBD1	TRBJ2-3	.	TRBV7-2	TGTGCCAGCAGCCCGCCGGGACAGGGACTGGATACGCAGTATTTT	CASSPPGQGLDTQYF
12	.	TRBJ1-4	.	TRBV6-2/TRBV6-3	TGTGCCAGCAGTCCCGCGCGGCGCGAGGTGTTTTTT	CASSPARREVFF
13	.	TRBJ1-6	once	TRBV30	TGTGCCTGGAGTGTAAGGAGGGGTTCACCCCTCCACTTT	CAWSVRRGSPLHF
11	.	TRBJ1-1	.	TRBV29-1	TGCAGCGTTGAGAGGGCCGCCGGAGCTTTCTTT	CSVERAAGAFF
13	.	TRBJ2-1	.	TRBV4-2	TGTGCCAGCAGCTCAAGAGGGGGGGATGAGCAGTTCTTC	CASSSRGGDEQFF
12	.	TRBJ2-7	.	TRBV18	TGTGCCAGCTCACCTACGGCCTACGAGCAGTACTTC	CASSPTAYEQYF
18	TRBD2	TRBJ2-1	.	TRBV4-1	TGCGCCAGCAGCCACCGGCAATACCTAGCGGGGTCCTACAATGAGCAGTTCTTC	CASSHRQYLAGSYNEQFF
14	.	TRBJ1-2	.	TRBV30	TGTGCCTGGAGTGTTAGAACAGGACGTATAGGCTACACCTTC	CAWSVRTGRIGYTF
14	TRBD1	TRBJ1-6	.	TRBV5-1	TGCGCCAGCAGCCTAGGACAGGGTAACTCACCCCTCCACTTT	CASSLGQGNSPLHF
14	.	TRBJ2-3	.	TRBV10-2	TGCGCCAGCAGTGGGGGAGGAAGCACAGATACGCAGTATTTT	CASSGGGSTDTQYF
15	.	TRBJ2-2	.	TRBV11-3	TGTGCCAGCAGCCCTAGCCGGACTTACACCGGGGAGCTGTTTTTT	CASSPSRTYTGELFF